Following are 32 T cell receptor beta chains from one sample sequenced in a study of cytomegalovirus exposure and HLA in healthy donors. The PCR had 60 Vbeta and 13 Jbeta primers. The repertoire was sequenced with immunoSEQ multiplex PCR; TCRdb's copy has only in-frame clones and lacks some. Found here are about 110,000 clones, approximately 70% of them singletons; the top ten hold around 8.2%. Sample: PBMCs. Source of these receptors: a man aged 30 to 39 in good health and CMV-seropositive.

The chain combines TRBV10-3 with TRBJ2-5, with D perhaps TRBD2 (6 bases). Germline V lookup: CDR1 ENHRY, CDR2 SYGVKD. Trimming left V 2 bases short and J 2 bases short, with 24 bases between. The CDR3 totals 19 residues. CDR3 residues: CAISERRVKGGALQETQYF. The CDR3, as DNA: TGTGCCATCAGTGAGCGGCGGGTGAAGGGCGGGGCGTTACAAGAGACCCAGTACTTC.

V and J are TRBV9 and TRBJ2-3; 8 bases line up with TRBD2. The J segment lost 0 bases and the V segment lost 1 base, leaving 7 bases of the junction unmatched. Per the germline V gene, CDR1 is SGDLS and CDR2 is YYNGEE. This CDR3 has 17 residues. The DNA of the CDR3 is TGTGCCAGCAGCGTATCACCCGGGAGGGCTAGCACAGATACGCAGTATTTT. It is translated as CASSVSPGRASTDTQYF.

In this sample, this clone turned up once. The chain uses TRBV4-1 and TRBJ1-1; possibly TRBD1 for D (5 bases). Per germline, CDR1 MGHRA and CDR2 YSYEKL. This CDR3 is built from 15 residues. The ends were cut back, 2 bases at V and 1 base at J, with 11 bases in the middle. CDR3 loop: CASSQTGSGNTEAFF. The DNA for the CDR3 is TGCGCCAGCAGCCAAACAGGTTCGGGGAACACTGAAGCTTTCTTT.

This clone appeared once. This chain links TRBV9 with TRBJ2-1, with 10 bases matching TRBD1. The J segment lost 4 bases and the V segment lost 0 bases, leaving 7 bases of the junction unmatched. Germline V CDR1 and CDR2: SGDLS, YYNGEE. This CDR3 comprises 17 residues. As DNA, the CDR3 is TGTGCCAGCAGCGTAGAGTTGGGACAGGGGCAATACAATGAGCAGTTCTTC. Protein product: CASSVELGQGQYNEQFF. The full variable domain, in which reference TRBV9 and TRBJ2-1 provide the parts outside the CDR3, is DSGVTQTPKHLITATGQRVTLRCSPRSGDLSVYWYQQSLDQGLQFLIQYYNGEERAKGNILERFSAQQFPDLHSELNLSSLELGDSALYFCASSVELGQGQYNEQFFGPGTRLTVL.

V gene TRBV9 combines with J gene TRBJ2-4; 8 nucleotides line up with TRBD2. Trimming at V came to 3 bases and at J to 4 bases, leaving 6 bases not matched to a gene. The CDR3 extends over 15 amino acids. Germline loops: CDR1 SGDLS, CDR2 YYNGEE. The CDR3 reads CASSAGRAGKNIQYF. In DNA, the CDR3 is TGTGCCAGCAGCGCCGGGAGGGCGGGAAAAAACATTCAGTACTTC.

The gene calls are TRBV19 and TRBJ1-5; D unclear. Trimming took 5 bases from V and 1 from J, leaving 21 bases between them. This CDR3 has 18 residues. CDR1 is LNHDA and CDR2 is SQIVND in the germline V gene (reference sequence). The CDR3, as DNA: TGTGCCAGTAGTTTACAGACGGAACGCACGTTAAGCAATCAGCCCCAGCATTTT. Translating gives CASSLQTERTLSNQPQHF.

The chain is built from TRBV30 and TRBJ2-1; 11 bases match TRBD2. The CDR3 contains 15 residues. The J segment lost 6 bases and the V segment lost 3 bases, leaving 7 bases of the junction unmatched. Germline CDR1 reads GTSNPN; CDR2 reads SVGIG (reference sequence). Written as DNA, the CDR3 is TGTGCCTGGAGCGGTAGCGGGAGGGCCAGCAATGAGCAGTTCTTC. Its protein is CAWSGSGRASNEQFF.

Comments on this clone: This sample also contains other DNA sequences that code for the same CDR3. This chain joins TRBV28 and TRBJ1-2; D gene uncertain. Trimming stripped 6 bases from V and 1 base from J, with 12 bases between. This CDR3 has 14 amino acids. Germline lookup yields CDR1 MDHEN and CDR2 SYDVKM. CDR3 residues: CASSSSPLNYGYTF. CDR3 sequence (DNA): TGTGCCAGCAGCTCTTCCCCTCTTAACTATGGCTACACCTTC.

This clone was counted only a few times. V gene TRBV7-9 combines with J gene TRBJ2-7; TRBD2 might be the D (6 bases). V lost 2 bases to trimming and J lost 5 bases, with 13 bases between them. CDR3 length: 14 residues. Germline CDR1 SEHNR, CDR2 FQNEAQ (reference sequence). The CDR3 region has the DNA TGTGCCAGCAGCTTAAGTCTCTCGGGGGACGAGCAGTACTTC. It yields the protein CASSLSLSGDEQYF.

The V and J genes are TRBV29-1 and TRBJ2-5; possibly TRBD1 for D (6 bases). Deletions cut 6 bases from V and 6 bases from J, with 14 bases between. The CDR3 consists of 12 residues. Germline V gene sequence: CDR1 SQVTM, CDR2 ANQGSEA. The CDR3 is CSVDGGVKTQYF. The CDR3 bases are TGCAGCGTCGATGGGGGCGTGAAGACCCAGTACTTC.

The rearrangement links TRBV10-3 to TRBJ1-2; D not certain. In germline, CDR1 is ENHRY, CDR2 SYGVKD. V was clipped by 8 bases and J by 4 bases, with 17 bases between them. The CDR3 sequence is 14 residues long. The DNA of the CDR3 is TGTGCCATCCAAGCCCCACCTCCAAGCTATGGCTACACCTTC. It codes for CAIQAPPPSYGYTF.

The chain couples TRBV27 to TRBJ1-3; 12 nucleotides agree with TRBD1. The CDR3 runs 15 residues. V shed 6 bases and J 9 bases; nucleotides not matched to a gene: 9. Germline V gene lookup returns CDR1 MNHEY and CDR2 SMNVEV (reference sequence). Here the CDR3 DNA reads TGTGCCAGCAGAGGGGACAGGGGGCGGGACGGCACCATATATTTT. Translation: CASRGDRGRDGTIYF.

Of note for this clone: The sample carries other DNA sequences with the same CDR3. The chain recombines TRBV9 with TRBJ2-3, with 7 bases lining up with TRBD2. This CDR3 comprises 15 residues. Trimming at V came to 3 bases and at J to 0 bases, leaving 4 bases not matched to a gene. From germline, CDR1 is SGDLS and CDR2 YYNGEE. This chain's CDR3 is CASSASGTSTDTQYF. CDR3 bases: TGTGCCAGCAGCGCTAGCGGTACTAGCACAGATACGCAGTATTTT.

Note on this clone: Mismatch with germline at one junction end may stem from a read error. The chain joins TRBV19 to TRBJ1-4; possible D gene TRBD1, 6 bases. Germline CDR1 reads LNHDA; CDR2 reads SQIVND (reference sequence). The CDR3 is made up of 14 amino acids. The CDR3 nucleotides are TGTGCCAGTAGTACCGGGACAACGAATGAAAAACTGTTTTTT. It is translated as CASSTGTTNEKLFF.

This chain links TRBV28 with TRBJ2-1; weak D call: TRBD2 (6 bases). V dropped 4 bases and J dropped 5 bases, with 6 bases sitting between them. The CDR3 extends over 12 amino acids. CDR1 and CDR2 from the germline V gene are MDHEN and SYDVKM. CDR3 in DNA: TGTGCCAGCAGTTGGACTAACAATGAGCAGTTCTTC. This encodes CASSWTNNEQFF.

The chain is built from TRBV6-5 and TRBJ2-1; 9 bases line up with TRBD1. The CDR3 is 13 amino acids. Looked up from germline, CDR1 is MNHEY and CDR2 is SVGAGI. V lost 8 bases, J lost 5 bases, and 4 bases stayed unmatched. The DNA of the CDR3 is TGTGCCAGCGGGACAGGGAATAACAATGAGCAGTTCTTC. Its translation: CASGTGNNNEQFF.

This chain links TRBV5-1 with TRBJ1-4; 8 bases fit TRBD1. The germline gives CDR1 SGHRS, CDR2 YFSETQ. The CDR3 is 15 residues long. V shed 3 bases and J 6 bases; nucleotides not matched to a gene: 7. The CDR3 sequence is CASSSYRGDYEKLFF. CDR3 nucleotides: TGCGCCAGCAGCTCTTACAGGGGGGATTATGAAAAACTGTTTTTT.

The chain joins TRBV5-6 to TRBJ2-3; D perhaps matches TRBD1 (5 bases). Germline lookup yields CDR1 SGHDT and CDR2 YYEEEE. There are 14 residues in the CDR3. Trimming removed 4 bases at V and 1 base at J, with 10 bases between. Here the CDR3 DNA reads TGTGCCAGCAGCCAGGGTTATGGCACAGATACGCAGTATTTT. Residues: CASSQGYGTDTQYF.

This clone was observed a handful of times. The V and J genes are TRBV5-4 and TRBJ1-4, with a possible D match to TRBD1 (5 bases). V lost 2 bases and J 2 bases, leaving 7 bases between the germline ends. Germline V gene sequence: CDR1 SGHNT, CDR2 YYREEE (reference sequence). CDR3 length: 14 residues. The CDR3: CASSLKGTNEKLFF. The DNA of the CDR3 is TGTGCCAGCAGCTTAAAGGGGACTAATGAAAAACTGTTTTTT. The complete variable domain, with remaining parts taken from reference TRBV5-4 and TRBJ1-4, reads ETGVTQSPTHLIKTRGQQVTLRCSSQSGHNTVSWYQQALGQGPQFIFQYYREEENGRGNFPPRFSGLQFPNYSSELNVNALELDDSALYLCASSLKGTNEKLFFGSGTQLSVL.

The table lists this clone with a count of one. V gene TRBV4-1 combines with J gene TRBJ2-1, with 10 nucleotides matching TRBD1. The length of the CDR3 is 16 residues. With V trimmed by 0 bases and J by 6 bases, 5 bases remained unmatched. Germline V gene data show CDR1 as MGHRA and CDR2 as YSYEKL. DNA of the CDR3: TGCGCCAGCAGCCAAGAAGGTGGGACAGGGGTCAATGAGCAGTTCTTC. Encoded protein: CASSQEGGTGVNEQFF.

V is TRBV30 and J is TRBJ2-1; tentative D call: TRBD2 (5 bases). The CDR3 runs 11 residues. V was trimmed by 0 bases and J by 12 bases, leaving 9 bases between them. Germline V gene data show CDR1 as GTSNPN and CDR2 as SVGIG (reference sequence). The CDR3 nucleotides are TGTGCCTGGAGTGTAGGCGGGTCGCAGTTCTTC. It translates to CAWSVGGSQFF.

The V gene is TRBV6-1, the J gene TRBJ1-6, with a weak D call TRBD1 (5 bases). Germline V lookup: CDR1 MNHNS, CDR2 SASEGT. Trimming removed 2 bases at V and 10 bases at J, with 18 bases between. CDR3 length: 16 amino acids. CDR3 loop: CASSEPADRGKSPLHF. The CDR3 nucleotides read TGTGCCAGCAGTGAACCTGCCGACAGAGGTAAATCACCCCTCCACTTT.

The gene calls are TRBV5-6 and TRBJ2-7; 7 nucleotides agree with TRBD2. Per the germline V gene, CDR1 is SGHDT and CDR2 is YYEEEE. V lost 7 bases and J lost 2; bases outside the gene matches: 12. This CDR3 spans 15 amino acids. The DNA for the CDR3 is TGTGCCAGCGGATCTATAGCGGGCGGGGCCTACGAGCAGTACGTC. As protein: CASGSIAGGAYEQYV.

The chain has TRBV5-4 and TRBJ1-2, with 7 bases aligning to TRBD1. Trimming at V came to 0 bases and at J to 6 bases, leaving 5 bases not matched to a gene. Germline CDR1 is SGHNT and CDR2 is YYREEE (reference sequence). The CDR3 consists of 14 residues. The CDR3 region has the DNA TGTGCCAGCAGCTTGGTTGGGCAGGGGGATGGCTACACCTTC. This gives the protein CASSLVGQGDGYTF.

The V gene is TRBV23-1, the J gene TRBJ2-5; TRBD2 aligns across 8 bases. TRBV23-1 is an open reading frame, and its role is uncertain. Trimming at V came to 4 bases and at J to 0 bases, leaving 7 bases not matched to a gene. The CDR3 runs to 16 residues. CDR3 residues: CASSPGRGGYQETQYF. CDR3 coding DNA: TGCGCCAGCAGTCCAGGCCGCGGGGGGTACCAAGAGACCCAGTACTTC.

This clone has a handful of counts. V gene TRBV11-3 combines with J gene TRBJ2-1, with 7 bases identical to TRBD1. Germline V gives CDR1 SGHNT, CDR2 YENEEA. The V gene end was trimmed by 4 bases and the J gene end by 0 bases; junction bases not matched to a gene: 9. The CDR3 contains 17 residues. The CDR3 sequence is CASSSRAGGRSYNEQFF. Here the CDR3 DNA reads TGTGCCAGCAGCTCTAGGGCAGGGGGTCGCTCCTACAATGAGCAGTTCTTC.

The V call is TRBV11-2, the J call TRBJ1-2, with D tentatively TRBD1 (5 bases). Deletions cut 3 bases from V and 1 base from J, with 12 bases between. The CDR3 consists of 15 residues. Germline CDR1 is SGHAT and CDR2 is FQNNGV. CDR3 bases: TGTGCCAGCAGCTTCCCCTTGGGGCGTAACTATGGCTACACCTTC. Its translation is CASSFPLGRNYGYTF.

The chain recombines TRBV28 with TRBJ1-1; 10 bases agree with TRBD1. The CDR3 covers 15 residues. The ends lost 6 bases at V and 6 bases at J; junction bases unmatched: 10. Germline V gene sequence: CDR1 MDHEN, CDR2 SYDVKM. CDR3 sequence: CASRGRTGGKAEAFF. In DNA, the CDR3 is TGTGCCAGCAGGGGACGGACAGGGGGTAAGGCTGAAGCTTTCTTT.

This chain connects TRBV5-1 to TRBJ2-1; TRBD2 matches at 11 bases. The V and J ends lost 1 base and 8 bases, in that order; junction bases with no gene match: 8. Per the germline V gene, CDR1 is SGHRS and CDR2 is YFSETQ. The CDR3 is 16 residues long. CDR3 DNA sequence: TGCGCCAGCAGCTTGTTGAGGACTAGCGGGCGGGATGAGCAGTTCTTC. It is translated as CASSLLRTSGRDEQFF.

The chain couples TRBV11-2 to TRBJ2-1, with TRBD1 identical over 8 bases. The J segment lost 5 bases and the V segment lost 1 base, leaving 4 bases of the junction unmatched. Germline V gene lookup returns CDR1 SGHAT and CDR2 FQNNGV. The CDR3 spans 15 residues. The CDR3 here is CASSLARGQNNEQFF. As DNA, the CDR3 is TGTGCCAGCAGCTTAGCCAGGGGGCAGAACAATGAGCAGTTCTTC. Full variable domain (remainder filled in from reference TRBV11-2 and TRBJ2-1): EAGVAQSPRYKIIEKRQSVAFWCNPISGHATLYWYQQILGQGPKLLIQFQNNGVVDDSQLPKDRFSAERLKGVDSTLKIQPAKLEDSAVYLCASSLARGQNNEQFFGPGTRLTVL.

V is TRBV2 and J is TRBJ2-4; 8 nucleotides line up with TRBD1. The V gene's germline CDR1 is SNHLY and CDR2 FYNNEI. The CDR3 is 19 amino acids. Trimming removed 2 bases from V and 0 bases from J; junction bases left unmatched: 12. The CDR3 nucleotides are TGTGCCAGCAGTGAAAACCCGGGACAGGTTAACCTAGCCAAAAACATTCAGTACTTC. Translating gives CASSENPGQVNLAKNIQYF.

This clone was found a few times. The CDR3 here is CASSARGTVRTSGYNEQFF. In DNA, the CDR3 is TGTGCCAGCTCCGCGAGGGGGACAGTCCGGACTAGCGGGTATAATGAGCAGTTCTTC. This chain connects TRBV28 to TRBJ2-1; TRBD2 matches at 11 bases. The CDR3 is made up of 19 amino acids. The germline gives CDR1 MDHEN, CDR2 SYDVKM. With 8 bases clipped from V and 7 bases from J, the junction kept 22 bases outside the gene matches.